The 28 T cell receptor beta chains given below trace back to one sample, sequenced in a study of monozygotic twins with cystic fibrosis. The repertoire was sequenced with immunoSEQ multiplex PCR; TCRdb's copy has only in-frame clones and lacks some. The table lists 32,000 or so clones, 92% of them singletons. Source material: blood. The receptor source for this set is a girl aged 2 to 9 with cystic fibrosis.

This clone was seen once. The chain recombines TRBV9 with TRBJ2-7; 7 bases are a match to TRBD2. Unmatched junction bases numbered 6, after V lost 3 bases and J lost 0 bases. The CDR3 consists of 15 residues. Germline lookup yields CDR1 SGDLS and CDR2 YYNGEE. As DNA, the CDR3 is TGTGCCAGCAGCGGACATAGCGGGTCCTCCTACGAGCAGTACTTC. Protein sequence: CASSGHSGSSYEQYF. Full variable domain (outside the CDR3, taken from reference TRBV9 and TRBJ2-7): DSGVTQTPKHLITATGQRVTLRCSPRSGDLSVYWYQQSLDQGLQFLIQYYNGEERAKGNILERFSAQQFPDLHSELNLSSLELGDSALYFCASSGHSGSSYEQYFGPGTRLTVT.

The CDR3: CASSTRTSGRPRTDTQYF. CDR3 nucleotides: TGTGCCAGCAGCACCCGGACCAGCGGGAGGCCCCGCACAGATACGCAGTATTTT. V is TRBV7-9 and J is TRBJ2-3, with 9 positions matching TRBD2. This CDR3 has 18 amino acids. Germline V CDR1 and CDR2: SEHNR, FQNEAQ (reference sequence). The ends lost 5 bases at V and 1 base at J; junction bases unmatched: 13.

CDR3 in DNA: TGCAGCGTTGAAGAAATGGGACAGGGGATTATTTACTATGGCTACACCTTC. It translates to CSVEEMGQGIIYYGYTF. This rearrangement joins TRBV29-1 to TRBJ1-2; 10 nucleotides match TRBD1. The germline V gene encodes CDR1 SQVTM and CDR2 ANQGSEA. The CDR3 has 17 residues. V was clipped by 0 bases and J by 3 bases; unmatched bases: 10.

The chain uses TRBV2 and TRBJ2-7; 9 bases line up with TRBD1. The J segment lost 3 bases and the V segment lost 10 bases, leaving 10 bases of the junction unmatched. Germline values: CDR1 SNHLY, CDR2 FYNNEI. The CDR3 extends over 14 amino acids. This CDR3 is CAIIRDRDHYEQYF. CDR3 bases: TGTGCCATAATACGGGACAGGGACCACTACGAGCAGTACTTC.

This clone has more than one count but fewer than ten. This chain connects TRBV30 to TRBJ1-1; D remains ambiguous. V was shortened by 0 bases and J by 10 bases, with 9 bases between the two germline ends. Germline loops: CDR1 GTSNPN, CDR2 SVGIG (reference sequence). The CDR3 spans 11 residues. CDR3 residues: CAWSVSRRAFF. As DNA, the CDR3 is TGTGCCTGGAGTGTGAGTCGACGAGCTTTCTTT.

V gene TRBV19 combines with J gene TRBJ1-2; 9 bases are a match to TRBD1. The J segment lost 4 bases and the V segment lost 9 bases, leaving 12 bases of the junction unmatched. Germline V gives CDR1 LNHDA, CDR2 SQIVND (reference sequence). The length of the CDR3 is 15 residues. CDR3: CASHQQGARGYGYTF. The CDR3 nucleotides read TGTGCCAGCCACCAACAGGGGGCGCGGGGCTATGGCTACACCTTC. Using reference TRBV19 and TRBJ1-2 for the parts outside the CDR3, the full variable domain is DGGITQSPKYLFRKEGQNVTLSCEQNLNHDAMYWYRQDPGQGLRLIYYSQIVNDFQKGDIAEGYSVSREKKESFPLTVTSAQKNPTAFYLCASHQQGARGYGYTFGSGTRLTVV.

This CDR3 reads CASSQQGFSGNTIYF. The CDR3 DNA reads TGTGCCAGCTCACAGCAGGGTTTCTCTGGAAACACCATATATTTT. This sequence joins TRBV18 and TRBJ1-3; D possibly corresponds to TRBD1 (5 bases). The CDR3 totals 15 residues. Germline lookup yields CDR1 KGHSH and CDR2 LQKENI. V shed 4 bases and J shed 0 bases, with 10 bases lying between them. Supplemented by reference TRBV18 and TRBJ1-3, the full variable domain reads NAGVMQNPRHLVRRRGQEARLRCSPMKGHSHVYWYRQLPEEGLKFMVYLQKENIIDESGMPKERFSAEFPKEGPSILRIQQVVRGDSAAYFCASSQQGFSGNTIYFGEGSWLTVV.

This chain links TRBV27 with TRBJ2-3; 12 nucleotides align to TRBD2. Trimming at V came to 5 bases and at J to 3 bases, leaving 0 bases not matched to a gene. CDR1 and CDR2 from the germline V gene are MNHEY and SMNVEV (reference sequence). CDR3 size: 14 residues. The CDR3 DNA reads as TGTGCCAGCAGTGGACTAGCGGGAACAGATACGCAGTATTTT. This gives the protein CASSGLAGTDTQYF.

The chain links TRBV2 to TRBJ1-2; D may be TRBD1 (6 bases). The CDR3 is 15 amino acids. V gave up 4 bases and J gave up 8 bases, with 20 bases separating them. The V gene's germline CDR1 is SNHLY and CDR2 FYNNEI. The CDR3 loop is CASSGVEWGAGGYTF. DNA for the CDR3: TGTGCCAGCAGTGGGGTAGAGTGGGGGGCAGGAGGCTACACCTTC.

This CDR3 is CAWDRFGGYTF. The CDR3 DNA is TGTGCCTGGGACAGATTTGGAGGCTACACCTTC. V and J are TRBV30 and TRBJ1-2; weak D call: TRBD1 (5 bases). The CDR3 is 11 amino acids. V lost 5 bases, J lost 8 bases, and 12 bases lay in between. Germline V lookup: CDR1 GTSNPN, CDR2 SVGIG (reference sequence).

The V and J genes are TRBV7-2 and TRBJ1-3; 8 bases agree with TRBD1. CDR1 is SGHTA, CDR2 FQGNSA, per germline. The CDR3 has 15 residues. The trim removed 2 bases at V and 4 bases at J, leaving 4 bases unmatched. Here the CDR3 reads CASSLRRDRGNTIYF. In DNA form, the CDR3 reads TGTGCCAGCAGCTTACGCAGGGACAGGGGAAACACCATATATTTT.

This rearrangement joins TRBV27 to TRBJ1-1, with TRBD1 matching over 9 bases. The CDR3 is 14 residues long. Germline values: CDR1 MNHEY, CDR2 SMNVEV (reference sequence). J was trimmed by 3 bases and V by 8 bases; bases with no gene match: 7. CDR3 in DNA: TGTGCCAGCGGCAAACAGGGGGCGCACACTGAAGCTTTCTTT. It yields the protein CASGKQGAHTEAFF.

The CDR3 DNA reads as TGTGCCAGCAGTTACTCAGGGGGGGAAAGGGGTGAAGCTTTCTTT. Residues: CASSYSGGERGEAFF. The rearrangement links TRBV6-6 to TRBJ1-1; D perhaps matches TRBD1 (6 bases). With 0 bases removed from V and 7 bases from J, the gap between germline ends came to 15 bases. This CDR3 has 15 residues. The germline V gene has CDR1 MNHNY and CDR2 SVGAGI (reference sequence).

The chain is built from TRBV7-9 and TRBJ1-4, with 7 nucleotides matching TRBD1. Germline CDR1 reads SEHNR; CDR2 reads FQNEAQ (reference sequence). V lost 5 bases to trimming and J lost 4 bases; unmatched junction nucleotides: 7. This CDR3 region has 15 residues. The CDR3 bases are TGTGCCAGCAGCATAAAGACAGGGTATAATGAAAAACTGTTTTTT. This translates into CASSIKTGYNEKLFF.

This chain connects TRBV5-8 to TRBJ2-1; TRBD1 matches at 8 bases. This CDR3 comprises 13 residues. Losses at the gene ends were 2 bases for V and 8 bases for J; bases not matched to a gene: 3. Germline V gene sequence: CDR1 SGHTS, CDR2 YDEGEE. CDR3 in amino acids: CASSFQGADEQFF. Written as DNA, the CDR3 is TGTGCCAGCAGCTTCCAGGGGGCAGATGAGCAGTTCTTC. The whole variable domain, filled in from reference TRBV5-8 and TRBJ2-1, reads EAGVTQSPTHLIKTRGQQATLRCSPISGHTSVYWYQQALGLGLQFLLWYDEGEERNRGNFPPRFSGRQFPNYSSELNVNALELEDSALYLCASSFQGADEQFFGPGTRLTVL.

CDR3 loop: CASSKGLASYNEQFF. CDR3 bases: TGCGCCAGCAGCAAGGGACTAGCGTCCTACAATGAGCAGTTCTTC. The rearrangement uses TRBV5-1 and TRBJ2-1; 10 nucleotides agree with TRBD2. V trimming: 4 bases; J trimming: 1 base; junction bases outside the gene matches: 2. This CDR3 region has 15 residues. Per the germline V gene, CDR1 is SGHRS and CDR2 is YFSETQ.

The chain recombines TRBV28 with TRBJ2-5; tentative D call: TRBD2 (5 bases). The CDR3 totals 13 residues. The germline V gene has CDR1 MDHEN and CDR2 SYDVKM. Deletions cut 7 bases from V and 5 bases from J, with 14 bases between. The CDR3 DNA is TGTGCCAGCACCATTCCCCGCGGGGAGACCCAGTACTTC. This gives the protein CASTIPRGETQYF.

The chain links TRBV7-9 to TRBJ1-5; 7 bases are shared with TRBD1. The junction had 7 bases not matched to a gene; V was cut back by 5 bases and J by 0 bases. Germline CDR1 SEHNR, CDR2 FQNEAQ (reference sequence). The CDR3 totals 16 residues. The CDR3 loop reads CASSLHRGPSNQPQHF. The CDR3 nucleotides are TGTGCCAGCAGCCTTCACAGGGGACCTAGCAATCAGCCCCAGCATTTT.

This clone has only one observation. The chain employs TRBV5-1 and TRBJ1-2; D is uncertain. Germline lookup yields CDR1 SGHRS and CDR2 YFSETQ. With 4 bases removed from V and 5 bases from J, the gap between germline ends came to 9 bases. The CDR3 spans 12 residues. CDR3 coding DNA: TGCGCCAGCAGCACCGAAGATTATGGCTACACCTTC. It translates to CASSTEDYGYTF.

The gene calls are TRBV5-1 and TRBJ2-2, with 10 positions matching TRBD1. Germline CDR1 and CDR2: SGHRS and YFSETQ. The CDR3 loop spans 16 amino acids. V gave up 0 bases and J gave up 4 bases; unmatched junction bases: 3. The CDR3 spells CASSLGQGASTGELFF. The CDR3 nucleotides read TGCGCCAGCAGCTTGGGACAGGGGGCATCCACCGGGGAGCTGTTTTTT.

This clone occurred a few times. The chain joins TRBV18 to TRBJ1-6; tentatively, D is TRBD1 (5 bases). The CDR3 covers 13 residues. Trimming left V 6 bases short and J 3 bases short, with 6 bases between. Germline values: CDR1 KGHSH, CDR2 LQKENI. The CDR3 reads CASSTGYNSPLHF. CDR3 sequence (DNA): TGTGCCAGCTCCACAGGCTATAATTCACCCCTCCACTTT.

The chain employs TRBV6-6 and TRBJ2-3, with D unclear. The germline V gene encodes CDR1 MNHNY and CDR2 SVGAGI (reference sequence). Trimming shortened V by 9 bases and J by 7 bases, and 8 bases separated the two germline ends. This CDR3 has 10 residues. The CDR3 nucleotides read TGTGCCAGTTCTTCAAATACGCAGTATTTT. Amino acids: CASSSNTQYF.

The gene calls are TRBV15 and TRBJ1-1, with no clear D. V shed 6 bases and J shed 2 bases, with 10 bases lying between them. There are 13 residues in the CDR3. From germline, CDR1 is LNHNV and CDR2 YYDKDF (reference sequence). The chain's CDR3 is CATSREVNTEAFF. CDR3 DNA sequence: TGTGCCACCAGTCGAGAGGTAAACACTGAAGCTTTCTTT.

This chain links TRBV7-3 with TRBJ2-6, with a possible D match to TRBD1 (6 bases). Germline CDR1 is SGHTA and CDR2 is FQGTGA. Deletions cut 5 bases from V and 1 base from J, with 9 bases between. CDR3 size: 15 residues. The DNA for the CDR3 is TGTGCCAGCAGCCCTGGGACATCTGGGGCCAACGTCCTGACTTTC. Amino acids: CASSPGTSGANVLTF.

The J gene is TRBJ2-7, the V gene TRBV9; TRBD2 aligns across 8 bases. Per the germline V gene, CDR1 is SGDLS and CDR2 is YYNGEE. J was trimmed by 7 bases and V by 0 bases; bases with no gene match: 3. The CDR3 contains 13 residues. CDR3 loop: CASSVGGTREQYF. DNA of the CDR3: TGTGCCAGCAGCGTAGGGGGGACTAGAGAGCAGTACTTC.

This chain connects TRBV10-3 to TRBJ1-4; D not resolved. V was shortened by 3 bases and J by 2 bases, with 10 bases between the two germline ends. The CDR3 consists of 15 residues. Looked up from germline, CDR1 is ENHRY and CDR2 is SYGVKD. The chain's CDR3 is CAISERAGTNEKLFF. The CDR3 DNA is TGTGCCATCAGTGAAAGGGCGGGGACTAATGAAAAACTGTTTTTT.

The CDR3 is CAWALDIYEQYF. CDR3 nucleotides: TGTGCCTGGGCCCTCGACATCTACGAGCAGTACTTC. The rearrangement links TRBV30 to TRBJ2-7, with no clear D. Germline loops: CDR1 GTSNPN, CDR2 SVGIG (reference sequence). Trimming removed 5 bases from V and 3 bases from J, with 11 bases in between. The CDR3 runs 12 residues.

This sequence joins TRBV18 and TRBJ2-5; D might be TRBD1 (6 bases). CDR3 length equals 15 residues. Germline CDR1 reads KGHSH; CDR2 reads LQKENI. The V gene lost 3 bases and the J gene lost 5 bases, with 16 bases spanning the gap. CDR3 amino acids: CASSPTYRDDETQYF. CDR3 DNA sequence: TGTGCCAGCTCACCTACCTACAGGGACGATGAGACCCAGTACTTC.